The sequence of this TCR beta chain was determined in a study of T-cell memory formation after mild COVID-19. Study-wide results and caveats: Confirmation of SARS-CoV-2 specificity was lacking for second-wave clones peaking day 37.

The trim removed 5 bases at V and 3 bases at J, leaving 4 bases unmatched. The CDR3 sequence is 15 residues long. Germline V gene sequence: CDR1 SGHTA, CDR2 FQGNSA. This clonotype has a handful of counts. The antigen remains undetermined. TCRdb redid the calling of the 5' RACE reads with MiXCR, one entry per CDR3 protein. The table lists approximately 98,000 distinct CDR3 sequences, 15% to 20% of them singletons, with roughly 5.5% in the top ten. The sample comprised PBMCs or a T cell subset sorted from them (not recorded which). The chain carries TRBV7-2 and TRBJ1-5; 10 nucleotides match TRBD1. The clonotype was recovered from a man aged 18 to 29 who had mild COVID-19 (a few samples of this study predate the infection). Cell type and time point are not known. In DNA, the CDR3 is TGTGCCAGCAGCCGAGGGACAGGGGACAATCAGCCCCAGCATTTT. Protein sequence: CASSRGTGDNQPQHF.